This T cell receptor (beta chain) was sequenced for a study of T-cell reconstitution after alpha-beta-depleted transplantation in children. As it was prepared, the TCRbeta library received unique molecular identifiers. TCRdb re-derived calls from the PCR reads in MiXCR, one entry per CDR3 protein. Of approximately 390,000 distinct CDR3 sequences detected, about a tenth appear once; the ten largest clones hold about 5%. CDR3 length: 17 amino acids. V was clipped by 8 bases and J by 8 bases; unmatched bases: 23. CDR1 SGHVS and CDR2 FQNEAQ come from the germline V gene. The sequence derives from a human donor who donated a stem cell graft to a child with acute myeloid leukemia. This sample comprised PBMCs from the stem cell graft donor, obtained from the stem cell graft. The rearrangement links TRBV7-8 to TRBJ1-2, with 7 bases matching TRBD1. Here the CDR3 DNA reads TGTGCCAGCGCGTCGAAGCCCAGGGGGGTCATAAGTAACGGCTACACCTTC. Amino acid sequence: CASASKPRGVISNGYTF. The whole variable domain, remainder taken from reference TRBV7-8 and TRBJ1-2, is GAGVSQSPRYKVAKRGQDVALRCDPISGHVSLFWYQQALGQGPEFLTYFQNEAQLDKSGLPSDRFFAERPEGSVSTLKIQRTQQEDSAVYLCASASKPRGVISNGYTFGSGTRLTVV.